These 20 T cell receptor beta chains were sequenced from one sample in a study of blood T cell dynamics during melanoma immunotherapy. The table came from immunoSEQ multiplex PCR; TCRdb's copy has only in-frame clones and leaves some out. The table lists approximately 13,000 clones, 85% to 90% of them singletons, with less than 6.5% in the top ten. The sample's time point: pre-treatment baseline. The source material was blood, sampled from a patient treated with checkpoint blockade. These receptors were taken from a human donor with melanoma.

The chain couples TRBV7-2 to TRBJ2-7; no firm D call. The CDR3 loop spans 12 amino acids. Trimming stripped 2 bases from V and 3 bases from J, with 5 bases between. Germline V gene sequence: CDR1 SGHTA, CDR2 FQGNSA. The CDR3 region is CASSLSDYEQYF. CDR3 DNA sequence: TGTGCCAGCAGCTTATCGGACTACGAGCAGTACTTC.

The chain uses TRBV9 and TRBJ2-1; tentatively, D is TRBD1 or TRBD2 (6 bases each). CDR1 SGDLS and CDR2 YYNGEE come from the germline V gene. This CDR3 is built from 15 residues. Trimming took off 0 bases at V and 2 bases at J, with 9 bases between the two ends. The CDR3 DNA reads as TGTGCCAGCAGCGTAGATGGGGGGCCCTACAATGAGCAGTTCTTC. Translation gives CASSVDGGPYNEQFF.

This clone is medium-sized within its sample. This sequence joins TRBV27 and TRBJ1-4, with no clear D. There are 15 residues in the CDR3. Germline CDR1 reads MNHEY; CDR2 reads SMNVEV (reference sequence). V lost 5 bases and J 8 bases, leaving 18 bases between the germline ends. The CDR3 protein is CASSPGGGYGEKLFF. The CDR3 region has the DNA TGTGCCAGCAGTCCCGGAGGAGGGTATGGCGAAAAACTGTTTTTT. Full variable domain (rest looked up from reference TRBV27 and TRBJ1-4): EAQVTQNPRYLITVTGKKLTVTCSQNMNHEYMSWYRQDPGLGLRQIYYSMNVEVTDKGDVPEGYKVSRKEKRNFPLILESPSPNQTSLYFCASSPGGGYGEKLFFGSGTQLSVL.

The V call is TRBV5-4, the J call TRBJ2-2; TRBD2 aligns across 9 bases. The trim removed 4 bases at V and 4 bases at J, leaving 11 bases unmatched. Germline assignment: CDR1 SGHNT and CDR2 YYREEE (reference sequence). The CDR3 contains 17 residues. The CDR3 nucleotides are TGTGCCAGCAGCCCGCTTGCGGGGGGGGCGGGCACCGGGGAGCTGTTTTTT. It is translated as CASSPLAGGAGTGELFF.

The chain uses TRBV19 and TRBJ1-5, with D perhaps TRBD1 (5 bases). Germline loops: CDR1 LNHDA, CDR2 SQIVND (reference sequence). This CDR3 has 14 amino acids. Deletions cut 4 bases from V and 2 bases from J, with 9 bases between. The CDR3 nucleotides are TGTGCCAGTAGTAACCAGGGAGGCAATCAGCCCCAGCATTTT. Amino acids: CASSNQGGNQPQHF.

The table lists this clone with a count of one. The rearrangement links TRBV7-9 to TRBJ2-7; 8 bases agree with TRBD1. This CDR3 region has 12 residues. Germline lookup yields CDR1 SEHNR and CDR2 FQNEAQ (reference sequence). V lost 5 bases and J lost 6; bases outside the gene matches: 3. The CDR3 DNA sequence: TGTGCCAGCAGCAGACAGGGGACCGAGCAGTACGTC. Protein: CASSRQGTEQYV.

This rearrangement joins TRBV19 to TRBJ1-4; 8 nucleotides align to TRBD1. From germline, CDR1 is LNHDA and CDR2 SQIVND (reference sequence). The CDR3 has 16 residues. V shed 6 bases, J shed 0 bases, and the junction held 6 bases outside the gene matches. In DNA, the CDR3 is TGTGCCAGTAGATGGACAGGGCAGGCAACTAATGAAAAACTGTTTTTT. It is translated as CASRWTGQATNEKLFF.

The chain couples TRBV15 to TRBJ1-6; no clear D gene. Germline V gives CDR1 LNHNV, CDR2 YYDKDF (reference sequence). Between the trimmed V and J ends, which lost 0 bases and 7 bases, there was a span of 13 bases. This CDR3 has 16 residues. The CDR3 is CATSRDLGPGNSPLHF. The CDR3 DNA is TGTGCCACCAGCAGAGATCTTGGTCCGGGGAATTCACCCCTCCACTTT.

The chain recombines TRBV19 with TRBJ1-1; TRBD1 agrees at 7 bases. After removal of 5 bases from V and 4 bases from J, the junction contained 10 bases not matched to a gene. CDR1 and CDR2 (germline): LNHDA, SQIVND (reference sequence). This CDR3 region has 15 residues. CDR3 DNA: TGTGCCAGTAGTGTCCTTGGGTCAGGGGGCACTGAAGCTTTCTTT. Protein sequence: CASSVLGSGGTEAFF.

This chain links TRBV7-9 with TRBJ2-6; D possibly corresponds to TRBD2 (6 bases). The CDR3 runs 19 residues. V lost 5 bases and J lost 4, with 24 bases in between. The germline V gene encodes CDR1 SEHNR and CDR2 FQNEAQ (reference sequence). The CDR3 spells CASSKSAPYPGVGANVLTF. The DNA for the CDR3 is TGTGCCAGCAGCAAAAGCGCGCCATACCCGGGAGTGGGGGCCAACGTCCTGACTTTC. The full variable domain, rest sourced from reference TRBV7-9 and TRBJ2-6, is DTGVSQNPRHKITKRGQNVTFRCDPISEHNRLYWYRQTLGQGPEFLTYFQNEAQLEKSRLLSDRFSAERPKGSFSTLEIQRTEQGDSAMYLCASSKSAPYPGVGANVLTFGAGSRLTVL.

The chain links TRBV7-2 to TRBJ2-6; D call uncertain. The CDR3 spans 14 residues. Germline CDR1 is SGHTA and CDR2 is FQGNSA. V was cut by 4 bases and J by 4 bases, with 8 bases left in between. Written as DNA, the CDR3 is TGTGCCAGCAGCTCAGAATCCGGGGCCAACGTCCTGACTTTC. Translation: CASSSESGANVLTF.

The chain carries TRBV9 and TRBJ1-6; D gene unclear. The CDR3 is made up of 14 amino acids. Trimming removed 3 bases from V and 7 bases from J, with 11 bases in between. Germline loops: CDR1 SGDLS, CDR2 YYNGEE. The CDR3 DNA follows: TGTGCCAGCAGCGAGACACCGGGGAATTCACCCCTCCACTTT. Protein product: CASSETPGNSPLHF.

This chain joins TRBV5-1 and TRBJ1-1; D gene uncertain. V was trimmed by 0 bases and J by 4 bases, leaving 7 bases between them. The CDR3 contains 13 residues. CDR1 and CDR2 (germline): SGHRS, YFSETQ. The CDR3 loop is CASSLEGSTEAFF. In DNA form, the CDR3 reads TGCGCCAGCAGCTTGGAAGGGAGCACTGAAGCTTTCTTT. The full variable domain, with the rest looked up from reference TRBV5-1 and TRBJ1-1, is KAGVTQTPRYLIKTRGQQVTLSCSPISGHRSVSWYQQTPGQGLQFLFEYFSETQRNKGNFPGRFSGRQFSNSRSEMNVSTLELGDSALYLCASSLEGSTEAFFGQGTRLTVV.

This clone has more than one count but fewer than ten. The V and J genes are TRBV5-6 and TRBJ2-2, with TRBD2 matching 10 bases. V gave up 2 bases and J gave up 7 bases; unmatched junction bases: 5. CDR1 is SGHDT, CDR2 YYEEEE, per germline. The CDR3 has 15 residues. As DNA, the CDR3 is TGTGCCAGCAGCTTTTTCACTAGCGGGGACGGGGAGCTGTTTTTT. Its protein product is CASSFFTSGDGELFF.

DNA for the CDR3: TGTGCCAGCAGCCCCGTGGGGGGGGGAGGAAATGGCTACACCTTC. It is translated as CASSPVGGGGNGYTF. This rearrangement joins TRBV7-9 to TRBJ1-2, with a weak D call TRBD1 (5 bases). This CDR3 is built from 15 residues. Trimming left V 5 bases short and J 6 bases short, with 19 bases between. Germline CDR1 and CDR2: SEHNR and FQNEAQ (reference sequence).

This clone appeared a few times. The gene calls are TRBV11-2 and TRBJ2-2; no clear D gene. Germline CDR1 is SGHAT and CDR2 is FQNNGV. This CDR3 contains 14 residues. Trimming took off 5 bases at V and 9 bases at J, with 16 bases between the two ends. The CDR3 DNA is TGTGCCAGCAGCCTTAGACCGAGGATCCGGGAGCTGTTTTTT. This codes for CASSLRPRIRELFF.

This clone is deemed large. The J gene is TRBJ1-5, the V gene TRBV7-8; D unresolved. Germline assignment: CDR1 SGHVS and CDR2 FQNEAQ. V was pared by 3 bases and J by 3 bases, with 6 bases between. The CDR3 runs 13 residues. In DNA form, the CDR3 reads TGTGCCAGCAGCTTGGGCAACAATCAGCCCCAGCATTTT. It encodes CASSLGNNQPQHF.

The chain has TRBV19 and TRBJ1-1, with D possibly being TRBD1 (5 bases). The V gene lost 2 bases and the J gene lost 1 base, with 11 bases spanning the gap. There are 15 residues in the CDR3. Germline V gene sequence: CDR1 LNHDA, CDR2 SQIVND (reference sequence). The CDR3 bases are TGTGCCAGTAGTATATCCTGGGACTCGAACACTGAAGCTTTCTTT. Translation: CASSISWDSNTEAFF.

CDR3 nucleotides: TGTGCCAGCTCACCCGACAGGGCCACCTACGAGCAGTACTTC. The encoded protein is CASSPDRATYEQYF. The rearrangement uses TRBV18 and TRBJ2-7, with 7 positions matching TRBD1. The CDR3 runs 14 residues. The germline gives CDR1 KGHSH, CDR2 LQKENI. The junction had 4 bases not matched to a gene; V was cut back by 3 bases and J by 2 bases.

This clone was seen a single time. The chain is built from TRBV19 and TRBJ1-2; D is uncertain. Germline V lookup: CDR1 LNHDA, CDR2 SQIVND (reference sequence). The CDR3 covers 16 residues. V gave up 3 bases and J gave up 5 bases, with 19 bases separating them. The CDR3 DNA follows: TGTGCCAGTAGTATCGAATCGGTGGTCGGAAAGTATGGCTACACCTTC. Translation gives CASSIESVVGKYGYTF.